This T cell receptor (beta chain) came from a study of blood T cell repertoires in COVID-19 (dated by TCRdb to the early 2020s). The study in broad terms: Collaborator samples came from the United States, Italy and Spain and covered acute and convalescent phases of COVID-19. The repertoires were made available in a free public database intended to serve as a resource for research on the immune response to SARS-CoV-2. The prospective study material was composed of cDNA or gDNA derived from T cells, B-cell-depleted T cells, or PBMCs. Where HLA class I and class II types were available, the types were taken from metadata supplied by the sample provider, not from assay-based typing. A de-identified subject ID, COVID-19 status, age in years and sex were almost always included in the sample metadata. Samples came from the ongoing ImmuneRACE study (first 160 participants) plus 1,254 subjects from 6 global collaborators. Deeply sampled blood TCRbeta repertoires from subjects exposed to, actively infected with, or recovered from COVID-19 were included in the dataset. Paper-wide results and their limitations: Clinical and demographic metadata were provided uncurated, with the amount varying by source and participant.

Participants in the prospective study were aged 18 to 89 years, lived in over 20 United States geographic areas, and enrolled through a virtual design. To assign participants to cohorts, the prospective study relied on clinical history that participants themselves reported in a screening survey and a study questionnaire. ImmuneRACE Cohort 3 recovered participants were defined by two consecutive negative NP/OP PCR tests, healthcare professional clearance, or symptom resolution. Mobile phlebotomists in the prospective study collected whole blood, serum and a nasopharyngeal or oropharyngeal swab from every participant. Prospective study participants could optionally give additional blood draws and questionnaires over a roughly two-month period. Prospective study blood samples were shipped either frozen or at room temperature before DNA extraction. The cysteine opens and the phenylalanine closes a CDR3 of 13 amino acids. Just the 39-base CDR3 DNA is kept, in frame starting at base 1. V is clipped by 5 bases and J by 5 bases, and the sequence between their germline boundaries is 10 bases long.

TCRbeta CDR3 regions were amplified from genomic DNA by means of the immunoSEQ Assay, a bias-controlled multiplex PCR. Regarding the original processing steps: Nucleated cell counts per sample were estimated from amplification of reference gene primers within the assay. To quantify the absolute abundance of each unique TCRbeta CDR3 rearrangement, sequence reads were collapsed and filtered. Productive Simpson clonality was computed per sample as the square root of Simpson's diversity index over productive rearrangements. In its TCRdb copy, this immuneACCESS table keeps in-frame sequences only and misses some clones. Where compared with another copy, unresolved V genes explain less than half of these, and the others have no known cause. V and J calls and clone size are copied from that table; D and trimming were computed from the DNA. The sample table lists over 400,000 clones, 80% to 90% of them with a count of one. Just over 8% of the sample belongs to the ten largest clones.

Worth noting for this clone: The target of this receptor is not known. No much larger clone exists at a distance of one base, and base qualities are not known.

Sequencing input: PBMCs or T cells enriched from blood (not recorded which). The rearrangement joined TRBV12-3 or TRBV12-4 to TRBJ2-1; TRBD2 is possibly the D segment (6 matching bases). This TCR was recovered from a woman between 55 and 75 years old who had recovered from COVID-19. CDR3 protein: CASSPGTHNEQFF. The sequenced DNA is TGTGCCAGCAGTCCCGGGACTCACAATGAGCAGTTCTTC.